This record looks at one TCR beta chain sequence and its context. This entry comes from a study of T cell changes during pregnancy in multiple sclerosis. With 3 bases clipped from V and 3 bases from J, the junction kept 4 bases outside the gene matches. This CDR3 is built from 15 residues. Germline CDR1 reads MRHNA; CDR2 reads SNTAGT. Method: immunoSEQ multiplex PCR; TCRdb's copy keeps in-frame clones and lacks some. The top ten hold roughly 1.5% of the sample, which has approximately 58,000 clones, around nine tenths seen once. The V and J genes are TRBV6-4 and TRBJ2-3, with TRBD1 identical over 9 bases. The origin of this receptor is a female donor with multiple sclerosis, enrolled in a pregnancy study. The sequencing used peripheral blood, collected in the second trimester of pregnancy. The CDR3 coding sequence is TGTGCCAGCAGTGAGGGGGGGACAGGGACAGATACGCAGTATTTT. Residues: CASSEGGTGTDTQYF.